This T cell receptor (beta chain) comes out of a study of Graves' ophthalmopathy and Graves' hyperthyroidism. Study overall: Peripheral blood (taken before any treatment) was collected at initial diagnosis.

This clonotype was counted many times. Its target is not known. Orbital computed tomography and thyroid ultrasound, along with TRAb, serum thyroxine and clinical symptoms, underpinned diagnosis. The PBMCs had their origin in 8.5 to 10 ml of fresh peripheral blood. General observations from the study: With approximately 88% sensitivity and more than 75% specificity, a 13-signature model separated ophthalmopathy from stable hyperthyroidism.

Trimming took 8 bases from V and 8 from J; bases not matched to a gene: 7. This CDR3 has 13 amino acids. RNA served as the template for amplifying TCR beta CDR3 regions. HTBI-primed first-round RT-PCR preceded second-round multiplex PCR. From the multiplex PCR reads, TCRdb called clonotypes with MiXCR, one entry per CDR3 protein. This table has roughly 160,000 distinct CDR3 sequences, around two fifths appearing once. This chain links TRBV12-3 or TRBV12-4 with TRBJ1-2, with 11 bases lining up with TRBD1. The receptor was derived from a woman aged 40 to 55 with Graves' ophthalmopathy. Sequencing was done on a sample of peripheral blood. CDR3: CASGQGAYPGYTF. In nucleotides, the CDR3 is TGTGCCAGCGGACAGGGGGCTTATCCGGGCTACACCTTC.